This TCR beta chain originates from a study of blood T cell repertoires in COVID-19 (dated by TCRdb to about 2020). Broadly, across the study: Samples covering the acute and convalescent phases of COVID-19 were provided by collaborators in the United States, Italy and Spain. Where HLA class I and class II types were available, the types were taken from metadata supplied by the sample provider, not from assay-based typing. The material from the prospective study consisted of cDNA or gDNA derived from T cells, B-cell-depleted T cells, or PBMCs. Sample metadata almost always included a de-identified subject ID, COVID-19 status, age in years and sex. The repertoires were released in a freely available public database intended as a resource for research on the immune response to SARS-CoV-2. Samples came from the ongoing ImmuneRACE study (first 160 participants) plus 1,254 subjects from 6 global collaborators. Subjects who had been exposed to COVID-19, were actively infected with it, or had recovered from it provided the deeply sampled blood TCRbeta repertoires that made up the dataset. The study at large found these results: The amount of clinical and demographic metadata varied by source and participant and was provided uncurated.

TCRbeta CDR3 regions were amplified from genomic DNA by means of the immunoSEQ Assay, a bias-controlled multiplex PCR. The authors processed their data as follows. Within the assay, amplification of reference gene primers was used to estimate how many nucleated cells each sample contained. To quantify the absolute abundance of each unique TCRbeta CDR3 rearrangement, sequence reads were collapsed and filtered. For each sample, productive Simpson clonality was calculated by taking the square root of Simpson's diversity index across productive rearrangements. The table was pulled from immuneACCESS by TCRdb, which kept in-frame rearrangements only. Such tables lose some clones; where checked, under half of the loss comes from unresolved V genes, and the rest has no known cause. That table is the source of V, J and clone size, and D and trimming were worked out from the DNA. The sample data list around 81,000 clones, and approximately 82% of these were observed just once. Less than 8.5% of the sample belongs to the ten largest clones.

Collaborating institutions collected whole blood in K2EDTA tubes following their own protocols. For TCRbeta analysis, collaborators shipped samples in one of three forms: frozen whole blood, isolated PBMCs, or DNA extracted from either of those sample types. About this clone itself: The specificity of this receptor is unknown. Nothing much larger sits one base from this clone, and base qualities are not available.

Sequencing was done on a sample of peripheral blood. The sequence came from a human donor in a cohort sampled during active COVID-19.

The CDR3 region reads CSASPLAGATDTQYF. In nucleotides, the sequence is TGCAGTGCTAGTCCTCTAGCGGGGGCCACAGATACGCAGTATTTT. The receptor chain draws on TRBV20-1 and TRBJ2-3; TRBD2 matches 10 bases in the middle. The CDR3 has 15 amino acids, counting the end cysteine and phenylalanine. Only CDR3 DNA remains: 45 bases, in frame from the first base. The germline V gene (reference sequence) sets CDR1 to DFQATT and CDR2 to SNEGSKA. The germline V and J ends show losses of 3 bases and 2 bases respectively, and no gene match explains 5 bases of the junction.